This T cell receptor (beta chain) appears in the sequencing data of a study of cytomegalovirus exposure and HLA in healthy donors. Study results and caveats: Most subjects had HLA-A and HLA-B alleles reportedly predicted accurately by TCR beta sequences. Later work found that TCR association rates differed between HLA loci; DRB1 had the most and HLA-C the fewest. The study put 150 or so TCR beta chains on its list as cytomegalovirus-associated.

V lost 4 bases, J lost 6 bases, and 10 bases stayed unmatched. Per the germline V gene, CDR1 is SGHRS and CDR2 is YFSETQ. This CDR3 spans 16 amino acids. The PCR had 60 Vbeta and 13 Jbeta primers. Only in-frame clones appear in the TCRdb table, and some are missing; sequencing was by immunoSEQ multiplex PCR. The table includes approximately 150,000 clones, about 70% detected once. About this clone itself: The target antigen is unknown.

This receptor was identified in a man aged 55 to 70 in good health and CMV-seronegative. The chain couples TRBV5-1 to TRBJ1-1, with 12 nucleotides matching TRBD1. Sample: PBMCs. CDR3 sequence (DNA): TGCGCCAGCAGCCACACCGGGACAGGGGGCGTCGCTGAAGCTTTCTTT. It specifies CASSHTGTGGVAEAFF.